A selection of T cell receptor beta chains follows, all from one sample in a study of OX40 agonist ivuxolimab in advanced cancers. Measured with immunoSEQ multiplex PCR; TCRdb has only the in-frame clones, and not every one. This sample has 60,000 to 65,000 clones, with over 80% found just once. This specimen consisted of CD4+ or CD8+ T cells sorted from blood, obtained in a trial of the OX40 agonist ivuxolimab. The receptors were gathered from an adult with an advanced solid tumor such as melanoma, head and neck, liver or kidney cancer. Each CDR3 is given with its conserved first and last residue. A D gene is named only where the DNA matches it firmly. Clone size appears in some rows only: once, few, many, or a class for an expanded clone.

NA	TRBV5-6	NA	TRBJ1-1	CASSLGPGMNTEAFF	TGTGCCAGCAGCTTGGGACCAGGAATGAACACTGAAGCTTTCTTT
NA	TRBV7-2	NA	TRBJ2-1	CASSLAVSYNEQFF	TGTGCCAGCAGCTTAGCAGTCTCTTACAATGAGCAGTTCTTC
NA	TRBV4-3	NA	TRBJ2-6	CASSQEDSSWSSGANVLTF	TGCGCCAGCAGCCAAGAGGACAGTTCCTGGAGCTCTGGGGCCAACGTCCTGACTTTC
NA	TRBV29-1	NA	TRBJ1-1	CSVVGILNTEAFF	TGCAGCGTTGTTGGGATTCTGAACACTGAAGCTTTCTTT
TRBD1	TRBV28	NA	TRBJ2-7	CASSSNLNRDRAYEQYF	TGTGCCAGCAGTTCAAACCTCAACAGGGACAGGGCCTACGAGCAGTACTTC
TRBD2	TRBV2	once	TRBJ2-5	CASLASGRSETQYF	TGTGCCAGCCTGGCTAGCGGGAGATCAGAGACCCAGTACTTC
TRBD2	TRBV6-6	NA	TRBJ2-5	CASSYKAGRAEETQYF	TGTGCCAGCAGTTACAAGGCAGGGAGGGCCGAAGAGACCCAGTACTTC
NA	TRBV9	NA	TRBJ1-5	CASSAVGGWNQPQHF	TGTGCCAGCAGCGCGGTGGGGGGATGGAATCAGCCCCAGCATTTT
NA	TRBV6-6	NA	TRBJ2-1	CASSSLGSYNEQFF	TGTGCCAGCAGTTCCCTAGGCTCCTACAATGAGCAGTTCTTC
NA	TRBV25-1	NA	TRBJ2-3	CASSEFGDTQYF	TGTGCCAGCAGTGAATTTGGGGATACGCAGTATTTT
NA	TRBV18	NA	TRBJ2-3	CASSRRDNGQDTQYF	TGTGCCAGCTCACGCCGGGACAACGGACAAGATACGCAGTATTTT
TRBD2	TRBV4-2	NA	TRBJ2-3	CASSQGLAGGADTQYF	TGTGCCAGCAGCCAAGGACTAGCGGGAGGGGCGGATACGCAGTATTTT
NA	TRBV30	NA	TRBJ2-2	CAWSPDTPSDTGELFF	TGTGCCTGGAGTCCGGACACCCCCTCGGACACCGGGGAGCTGTTTTTT
NA	TRBV28	NA	TRBJ1-3	CASSWDAESGNTIYF	TGTGCCAGCAGTTGGGACGCCGAGAGTGGAAACACCATATATTTT
TRBD1	TRBV18	NA	TRBJ2-7	CASSPGTGIYEQYF	TGTGCCAGCTCGCCCGGGACAGGGATCTACGAGCAGTACTTC
NA	TRBV5-1	NA	TRBJ2-1	CASSLYDRAGNEQFF	TGCGCCAGCAGCTTGTATGACAGGGCGGGAAATGAGCAGTTCTTC
NA	TRBV19	NA	TRBJ1-5	CASSIKLGNQPQHF	TGTGCCAGTAGTATTAAACTGGGCAATCAGCCCCAGCATTTT
NA	TRBV11-2	NA	TRBJ2-2	CASSLELGELFF	TGTGCCAGCAGCTTAGAGCTCGGGGAGCTGTTTTTT
TRBD2	TRBV11-2	NA	TRBJ2-2	CASSLDVGGGTGELFF	TGTGCCAGCAGCTTAGATGTGGGCGGGGGCACCGGGGAGCTGTTTTTT
TRBD2	TRBV7-2	NA	TRBJ2-7	CASSLGPSGYEQYF	TGTGCCAGCAGCTTAGGTCCTAGCGGCTACGAGCAGTACTTC